This TCR beta chain was recovered during a study of CD8 T cells in Susac syndrome. Worth noting for this clonotype: No antigen is known for it.

V was clipped by 0 bases and J by 3 bases; unmatched bases: 7. The CDR3 has 17 residues. Germline V gives CDR1 LGHNA, CDR2 YNFKEQ. Findings and caveats of the study: The CD4+ T cell repertoires, which came from Susac syndrome patients, showed no sign of clonal expansion.

When the RNA was reverse transcribed, random hexamers were used with an input of roughly 0.5 to 1 ug. immunoSEQ multiplex PCR amplified TCR beta CDR3 across 54 Vbeta, 13 Jbeta. TCRdb itself ran the immunoSEQ multiplex PCR reads through MiXCR, one entry per CDR3 protein. The table shows under 250,000 distinct CDR3 sequences, with about 94% occurring only once. Source material: CD4+ T cells from PBMCs. The chain links TRBV4-2 to TRBJ2-3; 9 bases are shared with TRBD2. The receptor's source is a human donor with Susac syndrome. In nucleotides, the CDR3 is TGTGCCAGCAGCCAAGAGGCCGCTAGCGGGGAGACAGATACGCAGTATTTT. Residues: CASSQEAASGETDTQYF.